This is a list of T cell receptor beta chains from one sample in a study of beta chain features in type 1 diabetes. Assay used: immunoSEQ multiplex PCR; TCRdb lists only in-frame clones, some missing. The sample includes fewer than 250,000 clones, approximately 70% of them seen just once. The sequenced material came from naive CD4+ T cells from blood. Every receptor here comes from a man aged 30 to 39 in good health. Both conserved end residues are part of each CDR3. The order of the fields is D gene, CDR3 length, V gene, J gene, clone size, CDR3 DNA, CDR3 protein. D genes are given only for firm matches. Rows give clone size only sometimes, using once, few, many, or a class for an expanded clone.

D: .
length: 14
V: TRBV30
J: TRBJ1-2
size: .
DNA: TGTGCCTGGAGTCCCTCCGGGTCATACTATGGCTACACCTTC
CDR3: CAWSPSGSYYGYTF

D: .
length: 10
V: TRBV2
J: TRBJ1-1
size: .
DNA: TGTGCCAGCAGGGGTACTGAAGCTTTCTTT
CDR3: CASRGTEAFF

D: .
length: 18
V: TRBV7-2
J: TRBJ2-4
size: .
DNA: TGTGCCAGCAGCTTAGCGTACTCTGACAGCTTAGCCAAAAACATTCAGTACTTC
CDR3: CASSLAYSDSLAKNIQYF

D: .
length: 14
V: TRBV30
J: TRBJ1-1
size: .
DNA: TGTGCCTGGAGTGTACTCCGAGGGCTCACTGAAGCTTTCTTT
CDR3: CAWSVLRGLTEAFF

D: TRBD1
length: 16
V: TRBV4-2
J: TRBJ2-7
size: .
DNA: TGTGCCAGCAGCCCGCCGGGACAGGGGGTCACTCACGAGCAGTACTTC
CDR3: CASSPPGQGVTHEQYF

D: .
length: 15
V: TRBV30
J: TRBJ2-5
size: few
DNA: TGTGCCTGGGACAAACGCGGGACGGTCCAAGAGACCCAGTACTTC
CDR3: CAWDKRGTVQETQYF

D: TRBD2
length: 14
V: TRBV5-1
J: TRBJ2-3
size: .
DNA: TGCGCCAGCAGACGGACTAGCGGAAGAGATACGCAGTATTTT
CDR3: CASRRTSGRDTQYF

D: TRBD1
length: 16
V: TRBV7-9
J: TRBJ2-2
size: .
DNA: TGTGCCAGCAGCATGGGACAGGGGAGCAAACCCGGGGAGCTGTTTTTT
CDR3: CASSMGQGSKPGELFF

D: .
length: 13
V: TRBV7-2
J: TRBJ2-7
size: .
DNA: TGTGCCAGCAGCTTTCGGGGACCCTACGAGCAGTACTTC
CDR3: CASSFRGPYEQYF

D: TRBD2
length: 16
V: TRBV13
J: TRBJ2-1
size: .
DNA: TGTGCCAGCAGCTTAGGGCTAGCGGCAATCAACAATGAGCAGTTCTTC
CDR3: CASSLGLAAINNEQFF

D: TRBD1
length: 14
V: TRBV28
J: TRBJ2-7
size: .
DNA: TGTGCCAGCGGCCGACAGGGGGTATCCTACGAGCAGTACTTC
CDR3: CASGRQGVSYEQYF

D: TRBD1
length: 15
V: TRBV25-1
J: TRBJ2-7
size: .
DNA: TGTGCCAGCAGTGAAATGGGACAGGGCCCCTACGAGCAGTACTTC
CDR3: CASSEMGQGPYEQYF

D: TRBD1
length: 15
V: TRBV5-6
J: TRBJ2-1
size: .
DNA: TGTGCCAGCAGCTTAGTTTCAGGGGGTATAGTTGGGCAGTTCTTC
CDR3: CASSLVSGGIVGQFF

D: .
length: 13
V: TRBV29-1
J: TRBJ2-7
size: few
DNA: TGCAGCGTCATCGGCAGGACTAACTACGAGCAGTACTTC
CDR3: CSVIGRTNYEQYF

D: TRBD1
length: 16
V: TRBV15
J: TRBJ1-6
size: .
DNA: TGTGCCACCAGCAGAGCCTCGGACAGGGGGGGTTCACCCCTCCACTTT
CDR3: CATSRASDRGGSPLHF

D: .
length: 14
V: TRBV10-3
J: TRBJ2-3
size: .
DNA: TGTGCCATCAGTGAGTCGGTGGACTCCTATACGCAGTATTTT
CDR3: CAISESVDSYTQYF

D: .
length: 12
V: TRBV30
J: TRBJ2-5
size: .
DNA: TGTGCCTGGAGTGTTGGCATGGAGACCCAGTACTTC
CDR3: CAWSVGMETQYF

D: .
length: 13
V: TRBV29-1
J: TRBJ2-7
size: .
DNA: TGCAGCGCAAAGACCGTCCTCACCGACGAGCAGTACTTC
CDR3: CSAKTVLTDEQYF

D: TRBD1
length: 14
V: TRBV10-3
J: TRBJ1-2
size: .
DNA: TGTGCCATCAGTTCGGACAGGGAGAGCTATGGCTACACCTTC
CDR3: CAISSDRESYGYTF

D: .
length: 12
V: TRBV5-6
J: TRBJ2-7
size: .
DNA: TGTGCCAGCACCCGTCAGCACTACGAGCAGTACTTC
CDR3: CASTRQHYEQYF

D: .
length: 14
V: TRBV27
J: TRBJ1-3
size: .
DNA: TGTGCCAGCAGTTTTGTCGGGGCTGGAAACACCATATATTTT
CDR3: CASSFVGAGNTIYF

D: .
length: 12
V: TRBV28
J: TRBJ2-7
size: .
DNA: TGTGCCAGCAAAAGAGAATGGCACGAGCAGTACTTC
CDR3: CASKREWHEQYF

D: .
length: 15
V: TRBV27
J: TRBJ1-6
size: .
DNA: TGTGCCAGCAGTTTATCGGCAGGGGTTAATTCACCCCTCCACTTT
CDR3: CASSLSAGVNSPLHF

D: .
length: 11
V: TRBV5-1
J: TRBJ1-1
size: .
DNA: TGCGCCAGCATGTTGGGCACTGAAGCTTTCTTT
CDR3: CASMLGTEAFF

D: .
length: 14
V: TRBV15
J: TRBJ1-2
size: .
DNA: TGTGCCACCAGCAGAGCCATAGGTGACTATGGCTACACCTTC
CDR3: CATSRAIGDYGYTF

D: .
length: 15
V: TRBV7-2
J: TRBJ2-7
size: .
DNA: TGTGCCAGCAGCTTAGTGGCGGGGAGCACCTACGAGCAGTACTTC
CDR3: CASSLVAGSTYEQYF

D: TRBD1
length: 12
V: TRBV30
J: TRBJ2-1
size: few
DNA: TGTGCCTGGAGTACAACAGGGGGCCGGCAGTTCTTC
CDR3: CAWSTTGGRQFF

D: TRBD1
length: 12
V: TRBV6-5
J: TRBJ2-4
size: .
DNA: TGTGCCAGCAGTACGACAGGGAACATTCAGTACTTC
CDR3: CASSTTGNIQYF

D: .
length: 15
V: TRBV7-2
J: TRBJ2-2
size: .
DNA: TGTGCCAGCAGCTTCTCCGGCTCGGGCACCGGGGAGCTGTTTTTT
CDR3: CASSFSGSGTGELFF

D: .
length: 15
V: TRBV5-6
J: TRBJ2-5
size: .
DNA: TGTGCCAGCAGCCCGCCTTCCCTGATCCAAGAGACCCAGTACTTC
CDR3: CASSPPSLIQETQYF

D: .
length: 19
V: TRBV5-6
J: TRBJ2-4
size: .
DNA: TGTGCCAGCAGCTTGGTGGCAGGACAGAGTTTTCTAGCCAAAAACATTCAGTACTTC
CDR3: CASSLVAGQSFLAKNIQYF

D: TRBD1
length: 16
V: TRBV7-9
J: TRBJ2-1
size: few
DNA: TGTGCCAGCAGCGCAGGCGACAGGGGCTCCTACAATGAGCAGTTCTTC
CDR3: CASSAGDRGSYNEQFF

D: .
length: 14
V: TRBV29-1
J: TRBJ1-1
size: .
DNA: TGCAGCGCCGGCGCTTATCGGGGTGGCACTGAAGCTTTCTTT
CDR3: CSAGAYRGGTEAFF

D: .
length: 13
V: TRBV5-1
J: TRBJ2-3
size: .
DNA: TGCGCCAGCAGCGGCCTAGGTTTGGATACGCAGTATTTT
CDR3: CASSGLGLDTQYF

D: .
length: 12
V: TRBV30
J: TRBJ1-1
size: few
DNA: TGTGCCTGGATACTCCAGAACACTGAAGCTTTCTTT
CDR3: CAWILQNTEAFF

D: TRBD1
length: 11
V: TRBV9
J: TRBJ2-7
size: .
DNA: TGTGCCAGCAGCGCCGGGACAGCGCAGTACTTC
CDR3: CASSAGTAQYF

D: .
length: 14
V: TRBV19
J: TRBJ2-5
size: .
DNA: TGTGCCAGTAAGGAGGAGGGAGGAGTGGAGACCCAGTACTTC
CDR3: CASKEEGGVETQYF

D: TRBD1
length: 14
V: TRBV19
J: TRBJ2-3
size: .
DNA: TGTGCCAGTAGAATAGGACAGGGCACAGCTACGCAGTATTTT
CDR3: CASRIGQGTATQYF

D: TRBD2
length: 16
V: TRBV4-3
J: TRBJ2-7
size: .
DNA: TGCGCCAGCAGCCCCCGGACTAGCGAAGCCTCCTACGAGCAGTACTTC
CDR3: CASSPRTSEASYEQYF

D: TRBD2
length: 16
V: TRBV10-1
J: TRBJ2-7
size: .
DNA: TGCGCCAGCAGTGAAGTGGCTAGCGGGAGGGCCTACGAGCAGTACTTC
CDR3: CASSEVASGRAYEQYF

D: .
length: 13
V: TRBV7-6
J: TRBJ1-2
size: once
DNA: TGTGCCAGCAGCCCGCAAGCTAACTATGGCTACACCTTC
CDR3: CASSPQANYGYTF

D: .
length: 15
V: TRBV30
J: TRBJ2-7
size: few
DNA: TGTGCTGTACTTAGAGGGACACTTTATCCCTACGAGCAGTACTTC
CDR3: CAVLRGTLYPYEQYF

D: .
length: 12
V: TRBV29-1
J: TRBJ2-5
size: few
DNA: TGCAGCGCGAGTCAGGGGGAGGCGGGAAAGTACTTC
CDR3: CSASQGEAGKYF

D: .
length: 12
V: TRBV29-1
J: TRBJ1-2
size: once
DNA: TGCAGCGTTGGAGAAGGAAGGGAGGGCTACACCTTC
CDR3: CSVGEGREGYTF

D: TRBD2
length: 11
V: TRBV20-1
J: TRBJ2-3
size: .
DNA: TGCAGTCCCTATGCGGGGGGTACGCAGTATTTT
CDR3: CSPYAGGTQYF

D: TRBD2
length: 14
V: TRBV30
J: TRBJ2-1
size: once
DNA: TGTGCCTCTACACTAGCGGGGGGGCTCAGTGAGCAGTTCTTC
CDR3: CASTLAGGLSEQFF